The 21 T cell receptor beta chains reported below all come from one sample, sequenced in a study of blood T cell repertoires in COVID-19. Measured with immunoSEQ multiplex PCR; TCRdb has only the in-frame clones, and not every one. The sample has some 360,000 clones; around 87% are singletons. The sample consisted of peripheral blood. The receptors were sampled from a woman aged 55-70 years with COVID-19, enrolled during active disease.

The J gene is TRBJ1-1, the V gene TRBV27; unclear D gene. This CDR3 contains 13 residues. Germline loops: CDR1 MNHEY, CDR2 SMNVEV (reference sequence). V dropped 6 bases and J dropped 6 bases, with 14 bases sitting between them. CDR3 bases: TGTGCCAGCAGCAAGGGAGGGCAGCCTGAAGCTTTCTTT. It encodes CASSKGGQPEAFF.

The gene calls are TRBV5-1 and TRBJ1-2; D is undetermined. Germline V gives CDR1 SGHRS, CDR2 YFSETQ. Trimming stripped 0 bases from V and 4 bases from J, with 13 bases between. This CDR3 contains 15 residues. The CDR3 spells CASSLAPNAGYGYTF. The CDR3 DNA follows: TGCGCCAGCAGCTTGGCCCCGAACGCAGGCTATGGCTACACCTTC. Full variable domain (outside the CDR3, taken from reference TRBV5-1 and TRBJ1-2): KAGVTQTPRYLIKTRGQQVTLSCSPISGHRSVSWYQQTPGQGLQFLFEYFSETQRNKGNFPGRFSGRQFSNSRSEMNVSTLELGDSALYLCASSLAPNAGYGYTFGSGTRLTVV.

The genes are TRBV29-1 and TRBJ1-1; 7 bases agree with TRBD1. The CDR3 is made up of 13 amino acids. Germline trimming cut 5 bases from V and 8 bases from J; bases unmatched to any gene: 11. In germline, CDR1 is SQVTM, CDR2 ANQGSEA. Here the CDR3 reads CSVTHSWDSEAFF. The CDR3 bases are TGCAGCGTTACCCATAGTTGGGACAGCGAAGCTTTCTTT.

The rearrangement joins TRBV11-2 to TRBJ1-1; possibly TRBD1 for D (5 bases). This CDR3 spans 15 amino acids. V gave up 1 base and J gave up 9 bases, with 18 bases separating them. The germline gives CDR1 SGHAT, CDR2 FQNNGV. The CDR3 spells CASSLGGIAIKKAFF. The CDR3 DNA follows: TGTGCCAGCAGCTTAGGGGGCATTGCTATCAAAAAAGCTTTCTTT.

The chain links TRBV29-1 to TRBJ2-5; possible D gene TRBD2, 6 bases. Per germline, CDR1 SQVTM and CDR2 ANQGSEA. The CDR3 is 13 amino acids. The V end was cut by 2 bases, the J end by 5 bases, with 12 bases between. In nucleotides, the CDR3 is TGCAGCGTTGAACTAGCGTCTGGGGAGACCCAGTACTTC. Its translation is CSVELASGETQYF. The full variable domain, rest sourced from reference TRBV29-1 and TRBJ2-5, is SAVISQKPSRDICQRGTSLTIQCQVDSQVTMMFWYRQQPGQSLTLIATANQGSEATYESGFVIDKFPISRPNLTFSTLTVSNMSPEDSSIYLCSVELASGETQYFGPGTRLLVL.

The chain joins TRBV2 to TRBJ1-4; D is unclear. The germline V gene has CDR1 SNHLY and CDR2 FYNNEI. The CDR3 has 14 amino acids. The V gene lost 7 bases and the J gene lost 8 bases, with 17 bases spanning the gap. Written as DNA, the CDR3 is TGTGCCAGCACTTTGGGAGCCTCAGGCGAAAAACTGTTTTTT. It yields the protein CASTLGASGEKLFF.

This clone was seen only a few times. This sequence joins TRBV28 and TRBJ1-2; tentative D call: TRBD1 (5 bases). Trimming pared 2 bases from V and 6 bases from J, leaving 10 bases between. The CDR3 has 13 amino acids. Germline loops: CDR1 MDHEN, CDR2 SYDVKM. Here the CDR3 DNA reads TGTGCCAGCAGTTTAGTGACAGACAATGGCTACACCTTC. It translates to CASSLVTDNGYTF.

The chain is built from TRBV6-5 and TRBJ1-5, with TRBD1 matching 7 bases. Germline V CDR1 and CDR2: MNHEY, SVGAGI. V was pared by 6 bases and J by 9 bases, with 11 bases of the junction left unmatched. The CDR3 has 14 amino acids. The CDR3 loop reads CASSAGTVGRPQHF. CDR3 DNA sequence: TGTGCCAGCAGCGCCGGGACAGTGGGACGGCCCCAGCATTTT.

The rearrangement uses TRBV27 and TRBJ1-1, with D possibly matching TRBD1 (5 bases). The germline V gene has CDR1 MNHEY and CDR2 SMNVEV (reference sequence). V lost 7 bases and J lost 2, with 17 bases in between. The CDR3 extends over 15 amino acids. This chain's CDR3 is CASTLRKGVNTEAFF. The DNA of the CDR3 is TGTGCCAGCACCCTCCGGAAAGGGGTTAACACTGAAGCTTTCTTT.

The CDR3 nucleotides are TGCGCCAGCAGCTTCGGTAAAGTCACAGATACGCAGTATTTT. Amino acid sequence: CASSFGKVTDTQYF. This chain links TRBV5-1 with TRBJ2-3; D is unresolved. This CDR3 comprises 14 residues. The V gene lost 2 bases and the J gene lost 2 bases, with 9 bases spanning the gap. Germline loops: CDR1 SGHRS, CDR2 YFSETQ.

CDR3 nucleotides: TGTGCCAGTACGGGACAGTCCGTGGCTGAAGCTTTCTTT. Translation: CASTGQSVAEAFF. This sequence joins TRBV19 and TRBJ1-1; 7 nucleotides line up with TRBD1. Germline V gene sequence: CDR1 LNHDA, CDR2 SQIVND (reference sequence). The CDR3 is made up of 13 amino acids. The V gene end was trimmed by 7 bases and the J gene end by 6 bases; junction bases not matched to a gene: 8.

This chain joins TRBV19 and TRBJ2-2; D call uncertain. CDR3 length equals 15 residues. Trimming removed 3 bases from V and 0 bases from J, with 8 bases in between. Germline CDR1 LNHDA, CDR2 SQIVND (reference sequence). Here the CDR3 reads CASSIYPPNTGELFF. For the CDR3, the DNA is TGTGCCAGTAGTATCTACCCGCCGAACACCGGGGAGCTGTTTTTT.

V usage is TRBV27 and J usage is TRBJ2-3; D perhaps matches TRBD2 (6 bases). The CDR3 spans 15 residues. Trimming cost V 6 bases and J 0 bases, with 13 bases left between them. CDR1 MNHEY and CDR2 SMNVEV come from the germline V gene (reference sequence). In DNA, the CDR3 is TGTGCCAGCAGCCCGGGACTTTCTAGCACAGATACGCAGTATTTT. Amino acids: CASSPGLSSTDTQYF.

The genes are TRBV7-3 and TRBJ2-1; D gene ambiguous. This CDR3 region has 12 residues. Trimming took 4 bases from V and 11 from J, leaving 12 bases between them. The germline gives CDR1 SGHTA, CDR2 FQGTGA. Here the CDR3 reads CASSSDTVQQFF. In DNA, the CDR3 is TGTGCCAGCAGCTCTGACACGGTTCAGCAGTTCTTC.

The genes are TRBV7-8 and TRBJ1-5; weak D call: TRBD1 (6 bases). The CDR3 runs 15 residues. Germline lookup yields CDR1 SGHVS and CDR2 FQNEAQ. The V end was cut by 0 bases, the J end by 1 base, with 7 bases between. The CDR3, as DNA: TGTGCCAGCAGCTTAGCAGGGGGAAGCAATCAGCCCCAGCATTTT. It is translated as CASSLAGGSNQPQHF.

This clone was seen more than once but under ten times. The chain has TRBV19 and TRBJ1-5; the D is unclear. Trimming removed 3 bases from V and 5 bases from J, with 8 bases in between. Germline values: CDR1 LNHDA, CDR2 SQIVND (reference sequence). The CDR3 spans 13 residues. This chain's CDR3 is CASSINADQPQHF. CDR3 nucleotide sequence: TGTGCCAGTAGTATTAACGCGGATCAGCCCCAGCATTTT.

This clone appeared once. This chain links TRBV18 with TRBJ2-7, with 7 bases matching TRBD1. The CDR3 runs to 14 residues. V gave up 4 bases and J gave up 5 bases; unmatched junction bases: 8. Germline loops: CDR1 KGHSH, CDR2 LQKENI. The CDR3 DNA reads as TGTGCCAGCTCACTACGACAGGGAGTCCACGAGCAGTACTTC. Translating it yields CASSLRQGVHEQYF.

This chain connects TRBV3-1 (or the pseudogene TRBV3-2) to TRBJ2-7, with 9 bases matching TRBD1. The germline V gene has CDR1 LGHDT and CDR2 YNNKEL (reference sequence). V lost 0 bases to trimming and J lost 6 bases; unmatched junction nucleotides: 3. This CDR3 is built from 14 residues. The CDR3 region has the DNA TGTGCCAGCAGCCAAGATCTGACAGGGGGCGAGCAGTACTTC. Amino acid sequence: CASSQDLTGGEQYF.

The CDR3 loop reads CASSLGTASSYTF. The CDR3 DNA reads TGTGCCAGCAGCCTCGGGACAGCCTCTAGCTACACCTTC. V and J are TRBV4-2 and TRBJ1-2, with 7 nucleotides matching TRBD1. V shed 4 bases, J shed 9 bases, and the junction held 8 bases outside the gene matches. Germline CDR1 is LGHNA and CDR2 is YNFKEQ. The CDR3 has 13 residues.

CDR3 protein: CASSETGLGYGYTF. The DNA of the CDR3 is TGCGCCAGCAGTGAGACAGGGCTAGGTTATGGCTACACCTTC. The V call is TRBV10-2, the J call TRBJ1-2, with a tentative D call TRBD1 (6 bases). This CDR3 is 14 amino acids long. V was clipped by 2 bases and J by 5 bases, with 12 bases between them. Germline CDR1 is WSHSY and CDR2 is SAAADI.

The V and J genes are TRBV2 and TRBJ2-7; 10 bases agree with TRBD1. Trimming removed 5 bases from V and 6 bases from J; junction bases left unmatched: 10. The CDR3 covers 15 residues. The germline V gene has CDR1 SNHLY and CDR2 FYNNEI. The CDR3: CASSTDRGVAGEQYF. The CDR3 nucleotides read TGTGCCAGCAGTACGGACAGGGGGGTCGCGGGCGAGCAGTACTTC.